These T cell receptor beta chains were read from a single sample in a study of T-cell reconstitution after alpha-beta-depleted transplantation in children. One entry per CDR3 protein results from TCRdb running MiXCR on the PCR reads. The table lists roughly 200,000 distinct CDR3 sequences, less than 15% of them singletons, with about 13% in the top ten. The sequenced sample was PBMCs from the stem cell graft donor, obtained from the stem cell graft. All receptors derive from a human donor who donated a stem cell graft to a child with acute lymphoblastic leukemia. The CDR3 runs from the conserved cysteine through the conserved F or W. A D gene is named only where the DNA matches it firmly. Rows may omit the clone size; those that give it use once, few, many or a size class.

CDR3aa: CSATRDRGPNEKLFF; CDR3nt: TGCAGTGCAACCCGGGACAGGGGGCCGAATGAAAAACTGTTTTTT; d_gene: TRBD1; j_gene: TRBJ1-4; v_gene: TRBV20-1; abundance: many
CDR3aa: CASSMTSDSYEQYF; CDR3nt: TGCGCCAGCAGCATGACTAGCGACTCCTACGAGCAGTACTTC; d_gene: TRBD2; j_gene: TRBJ2-7; v_gene: TRBV5-1; abundance: many
CDR3aa: CASSDRLAGNTGELFF; CDR3nt: TGTGCCAGCAGCGACCGACTAGCGGGGAACACCGGGGAGCTGTTTTTT; d_gene: TRBD2; j_gene: TRBJ2-2; v_gene: TRBV11-2; abundance: few
CDR3aa: CASRGGYEQYF; CDR3nt: TGTGCCAGTAGAGGGGGGTACGAGCAGTACTTC; d_gene: NA; j_gene: TRBJ2-7; v_gene: TRBV19; abundance: many
CDR3aa: CASSPHGSGGNNEQFF; CDR3nt: TGTGCCAGCAGTCCTCATGGTAGCGGGGGGAACAATGAGCAGTTCTTC; d_gene: TRBD2; j_gene: TRBJ2-1; v_gene: TRBV12-3/TRBV12-4; abundance: NA
CDR3aa: CSARWTSDYNEQFF; CDR3nt: TGCAGTGCTAGATGGACTAGCGACTACAATGAGCAGTTCTTC; d_gene: TRBD2; j_gene: TRBJ2-1; v_gene: TRBV20-1; abundance: many
CDR3aa: CASSFPLGGNPDTQYF; CDR3nt: TGTGCCAGCAGCTTCCCCCTTGGCGGGAACCCAGATACGCAGTATTTT; d_gene: NA; j_gene: TRBJ2-3; v_gene: TRBV12-3/TRBV12-4; abundance: many
CDR3aa: CASSPVAGAGELFF; CDR3nt: TGTGCCAGCAGCCCCGTAGCGGGAGCCGGGGAGCTGTTTTTT; d_gene: TRBD2; j_gene: TRBJ2-2; v_gene: TRBV7-2; abundance: many
CDR3aa: CASTRAPNTGELFF; CDR3nt: TGCGCCAGCACCCGGGCGCCGAACACCGGGGAGCTGTTTTTT; d_gene: NA; j_gene: TRBJ2-2; v_gene: TRBV10-2; abundance: many
CDR3aa: CASSTGSVNSGNTIYF; CDR3nt: TGTGCCAGCAGTACAGGGTCCGTCAACTCTGGAAACACCATATATTTT; d_gene: NA; j_gene: TRBJ1-3; v_gene: TRBV11-2; abundance: many
CDR3aa: CASSEGIPTDTQYF; CDR3nt: TGTGCCAGCAGTGAAGGGATACCCACAGATACGCAGTATTTT; d_gene: NA; j_gene: TRBJ2-3; v_gene: TRBV12-3/TRBV12-4; abundance: many
CDR3aa: CASKDRGKNIQYF; CDR3nt: TGTGCCAGCAAGGACAGGGGGAAAAACATTCAGTACTTC; d_gene: TRBD1; j_gene: TRBJ2-4; v_gene: TRBV12-3/TRBV12-4; abundance: NA
CDR3aa: CASITFGALRTEAFF; CDR3nt: TGTGCCAGCATCACTTTTGGGGCCCTTAGGACTGAAGCTTTCTTT; d_gene: NA; j_gene: TRBJ1-1; v_gene: TRBV12-3/TRBV12-4; abundance: many
CDR3aa: CSVGGGTEAFF; CDR3nt: TGCAGCGTTGGGGGGGGCACTGAAGCTTTCTTT; d_gene: NA; j_gene: TRBJ1-1; v_gene: TRBV29-1; abundance: many
CDR3aa: CSARGALAGGSYEQYF; CDR3nt: TGCAGTGCTAGGGGGGCCCTGGCGGGGGGTTCCTACGAGCAGTACTTC; d_gene: TRBD2; j_gene: TRBJ2-7; v_gene: TRBV20-1; abundance: many
CDR3aa: CASSFGAQGAQYF; CDR3nt: TGTGCCAGCAGCTTTGGCGCCCAGGGGGCCCAGTACTTC; d_gene: TRBD1; j_gene: TRBJ2-5; v_gene: TRBV7-9; abundance: many
CDR3aa: CAISEGRGPNQPQHF; CDR3nt: TGTGCCATCAGTGAGGGCAGGGGGCCGAATCAGCCCCAGCATTTT; d_gene: TRBD1; j_gene: TRBJ1-5; v_gene: TRBV10-3; abundance: many
CDR3aa: CASSLGAGLNIQYF; CDR3nt: TGTGCCAGCAGCTTAGGGGCAGGGCTGAACATTCAGTACTTC; d_gene: NA; j_gene: TRBJ2-4; v_gene: TRBV7-2; abundance: many
CDR3aa: CASSQGIPQVTQYF; CDR3nt: TGTGCCAGCAGCCAAGGGATTCCCCAAGTGACCCAGTACTTC; d_gene: NA; j_gene: TRBJ2-5; v_gene: TRBV3-1; abundance: NA
CDR3aa: CAISGDRGSYEQYF; CDR3nt: TGTGCCATCAGTGGGGACAGGGGCTCCTACGAGCAGTACTTC; d_gene: TRBD1; j_gene: TRBJ2-7; v_gene: TRBV10-3; abundance: NA
CDR3aa: CSAPAWTEETQYF; CDR3nt: TGCAGTGCTCCGGCCTGGACAGAAGAGACCCAGTACTTC; d_gene: NA; j_gene: TRBJ2-5; v_gene: TRBV20-1; abundance: few
CDR3aa: CASSLGGQVILNTEAFF; CDR3nt: TGTGCCAGCAGCTTAGGGGGACAGGTCATTTTGAACACTGAAGCTTTCTTT; d_gene: TRBD1; j_gene: TRBJ1-1; v_gene: TRBV7-9; abundance: many
CDR3aa: CASSLTELAGSSAYEQYF; CDR3nt: TGTGCCAGCAGCTTAACTGAACTAGCGGGTAGTTCCGCCTACGAGCAGTACTTC; d_gene: TRBD2; j_gene: TRBJ2-7; v_gene: TRBV11-2; abundance: NA
CDR3aa: CASSTPIYGTSGMTPGSYNEQFF; CDR3nt: TGTGCCAGCAGCACCCCGATTTACGGGACTAGCGGGATGACTCCCGGGTCCTACAATGAGCAGTTCTTC; d_gene: TRBD2; j_gene: TRBJ2-1; v_gene: TRBV7-3; abundance: few
CDR3aa: CASSRTRREEDTQYF; CDR3nt: TGCGCCAGCAGCCGGACTCGTCGGGAGGAAGATACGCAGTATTTT; d_gene: TRBD2; j_gene: TRBJ2-3; v_gene: TRBV5-1; abundance: once
CDR3aa: CASSLKAEQYF; CDR3nt: TGTGCCAGCAGCTTAAAGGCCGAGCAGTACTTC; d_gene: NA; j_gene: TRBJ2-7; v_gene: TRBV7-6; abundance: many
CDR3aa: CSVGELGSDYEQYF; CDR3nt: TGCAGCGTTGGCGAACTGGGATCGGACTACGAGCAGTACTTC; d_gene: NA; j_gene: TRBJ2-7; v_gene: TRBV29-1; abundance: few
CDR3aa: CSATLAYLADTQYF; CDR3nt: TGCAGTGCTACGCTAGCGTATCTAGCAGATACGCAGTATTTT; d_gene: NA; j_gene: TRBJ2-3; v_gene: TRBV20-1; abundance: many
CDR3aa: CASSARTANYGYTF; CDR3nt: TGTGCCAGCAGCGCCAGGACCGCGAACTATGGCTACACCTTC; d_gene: NA; j_gene: TRBJ1-2; v_gene: TRBV11-2; abundance: NA
CDR3aa: CAISESSTSGIIEETQYF; CDR3nt: TGTGCCATCAGTGAGTCGTCGACTAGCGGGATAATAGAAGAGACCCAGTACTTC; d_gene: TRBD2; j_gene: TRBJ2-5; v_gene: TRBV10-3; abundance: many
CDR3aa: CASSLSGGAGQETQYF; CDR3nt: TGCGCCAGCAGCTTGTCTGGGGGCGCGGGCCAAGAGACCCAGTACTTC; d_gene: NA; j_gene: TRBJ2-5; v_gene: TRBV5-1; abundance: NA
CDR3aa: CSARVLAGEKFNEQFF; CDR3nt: TGCAGTGCTAGAGTACTAGCGGGAGAGAAATTCAATGAGCAGTTCTTC; d_gene: TRBD2; j_gene: TRBJ2-1; v_gene: TRBV20-1; abundance: NA
CDR3aa: CSVDIQGGEKLFF; CDR3nt: TGCAGCGTGGATATACAGGGGGGGGAAAAACTGTTTTTT; d_gene: TRBD1; j_gene: TRBJ1-4; v_gene: TRBV29-1; abundance: once
CDR3aa: CASSATGVSTDTQYF; CDR3nt: TGTGCCAGCAGCGCTACAGGGGTCAGCACAGATACGCAGTATTTT; d_gene: TRBD1; j_gene: TRBJ2-3; v_gene: TRBV7-2; abundance: many
CDR3aa: CASSRRLNNEQFF; CDR3nt: TGTGCCAGCAGCCGGCGACTAAACAATGAGCAGTTCTTC; d_gene: NA; j_gene: TRBJ2-1; v_gene: TRBV11-3; abundance: NA
CDR3aa: CASSLGDRTGELFF; CDR3nt: TGTGCCAGCAGCTTGGGGGATCGCACCGGGGAGCTGTTTTTT; d_gene: NA; j_gene: TRBJ2-2; v_gene: TRBV5-5; abundance: many
CDR3aa: CASSLFATRSYNEQFF; CDR3nt: TGTGCCAGCAGTTTATTTGCTACCCGATCCTACAATGAGCAGTTCTTC; d_gene: NA; j_gene: TRBJ2-1; v_gene: TRBV27; abundance: many
CDR3aa: CASSSQPMQTDLNTEAFF; CDR3nt: TGCGCCAGCAGCTCCCAACCCATGCAGACAGACTTGAACACTGAAGCTTTCTTT; d_gene: NA; j_gene: TRBJ1-1; v_gene: TRBV5-1; abundance: many
CDR3aa: CSASSGREPKNIQYF; CDR3nt: TGCAGTGCTAGCTCCGGGAGGGAGCCCAAAAACATTCAGTACTTC; d_gene: TRBD2; j_gene: TRBJ2-4; v_gene: TRBV20-1; abundance: many
CDR3aa: CARSSRAGTDTQYF; CDR3nt: TGCGCCAGGAGCTCGCGGGCCGGCACAGATACGCAGTATTTT; d_gene: NA; j_gene: TRBJ2-3; v_gene: TRBV5-1; abundance: NA
CDR3aa: CATSDTRDLVETQYF; CDR3nt: TGTGCCACCAGTGATACACGGGACTTGGTGGAGACCCAGTACTTC; d_gene: NA; j_gene: TRBJ2-5; v_gene: TRBV24-1; abundance: few
CDR3aa: CASSEVSQVNEQFF; CDR3nt: TGTGCCAGCAGTGAGGTTAGTCAGGTCAATGAGCAGTTCTTC; d_gene: NA; j_gene: TRBJ2-1; v_gene: TRBV2; abundance: few
CDR3aa: CASSYGTGGEQFF; CDR3nt: TGTGCCAGCAGTTACGGGACAGGGGGAGAGCAGTTCTTC; d_gene: TRBD1; j_gene: TRBJ2-1; v_gene: TRBV6-5; abundance: many
CDR3aa: CASSLAGGSETQYF; CDR3nt: TGTGCCAGCAGTCTAGCGGGAGGATCTGAGACCCAGTACTTC; d_gene: TRBD2; j_gene: TRBJ2-5; v_gene: TRBV28; abundance: NA
CDR3aa: CASSFGETKNIQYF; CDR3nt: TGTGCCAGCAGTTTTGGGGAAACCAAAAACATTCAGTACTTC; d_gene: NA; j_gene: TRBJ2-4; v_gene: TRBV28; abundance: many